The clone carrying this TCR beta chain was observed once. Its antigen is still unknown. V was trimmed by 0 bases and J by 5 bases, leaving 10 bases between them. This CDR3 comprises 14 residues. The germline CDR1 and CDR2 sequences are MNHEY and SVGAGI. The PCR had 60 Vbeta and 13 Jbeta primers. Some clones are missing from TCRdb's copy, which holds only in-frame ones; the method was immunoSEQ multiplex PCR. Among some 200,000 clones listed, 75% to 90% were seen once. The source of the sample is a study of cytomegalovirus exposure and HLA in healthy donors. Turning to the study itself: Unique TCRs from HLA-typed donors, some 85 million of them, were held in an early data release. Points from the study as a whole: Rates of TCR association differed by HLA locus in a later analysis, with DRB1 highest and HLA-C lowest.

The V gene is TRBV6-5, the J gene TRBJ1-1; D remains ambiguous. The specimen was PBMCs. This TCR was recovered from a man in his forties in good health and CMV-seropositive. CDR3 DNA sequence: TGTGCCAGCAGTTACTCCGGGCGGGAAACTGAAGCTTTCTTT. Its translation: CASSYSGRETEAFF.